What follows are 14 T cell receptor beta chains derived from one specimen sequenced in a study of cytomegalovirus exposure and HLA in healthy donors. Generated by immunoSEQ multiplex PCR, the TCRdb table keeps only in-frame clones and is missing some. The sample includes some 170,000 clones, about nine tenths seen only once; the top ten take about 9.3%. The source material was PBMCs. The receptors come from a woman younger than 35 in good health and CMV-seropositive.

The CDR3 DNA is TGTGCCAGCGCCAACGGAGGGGGCACTAATCAGCCCCAGCATTTT. Translation gives CASANGGGTNQPQHF. This chain uses TRBV28 with TRBJ1-5; 7 bases are shared with TRBD1. Germline assignment: CDR1 MDHEN and CDR2 SYDVKM. The CDR3 has 15 residues. The V gene end was trimmed by 8 bases and the J gene end by 4 bases; junction bases not matched to a gene: 11. The full variable domain, rest sourced from reference TRBV28 and TRBJ1-5, is DVKVTQSSRYLVKRTGEKVFLECVQDMDHENMFWYRQDPGLGLRLIYFSYDVKMKEKGDIPEGYSVSREKKERFSLILESASTNQTSMYLCASANGGGTNQPQHFGDGTRLSIL.

The CDR3 region is CASSPNPGLGNQPQHF. The CDR3 DNA reads as TGTGCCAGCAGTCCAAACCCGGGACTCGGCAATCAGCCCCAGCATTTT. V gene TRBV27 combines with J gene TRBJ1-5, with D perhaps matching TRBD1 (5 bases). The CDR3 runs to 16 residues. The germline V gene has CDR1 MNHEY and CDR2 SMNVEV (reference sequence). The V gene lost 5 bases and the J gene lost 2 bases, with 16 bases spanning the gap.

V is TRBV5-1 and J is TRBJ1-1; D gene uncertain. Germline V gene lookup returns CDR1 SGHRS and CDR2 YFSETQ. CDR3 length: 14 amino acids. V lost 0 bases, J lost 1 base, and 7 bases lay in between. The CDR3 bases are TGCGCCAGCAGCTTGGTAGCCCAGAACACTGAAGCTTTCTTT. Its translation: CASSLVAQNTEAFF.

The gene calls are TRBV5-1 and TRBJ1-3, with D perhaps matching TRBD1 (6 bases). The CDR3 is made up of 17 amino acids. Between the trimmed V and J ends, which lost 0 bases and 2 bases, there was a span of 15 bases. Germline assignment: CDR1 SGHRS and CDR2 YFSETQ. CDR3 nucleotide sequence: TGCGCCAGCAGCTTGGTGTTGCAGGGGTTAGCTGGAAACACCATATATTTT. Residues: CASSLVLQGLAGNTIYF. Looking up the rest from reference TRBV5-1 and TRBJ1-3 gives the full variable domain: KAGVTQTPRYLIKTRGQQVTLSCSPISGHRSVSWYQQTPGQGLQFLFEYFSETQRNKGNFPGRFSGRQFSNSRSEMNVSTLELGDSALYLCASSLVLQGLAGNTIYFGEGSWLTVV.

The chain uses TRBV2 and TRBJ2-2; TRBD2 matches at 10 bases. The CDR3 contains 15 residues. CDR1 SNHLY and CDR2 FYNNEI come from the germline V gene. The V and J ends lost 2 bases and 7 bases, in that order; junction bases with no gene match: 4. CDR3 DNA sequence: TGTGCCAGCAGTGAACGTCTAGCGGGAGTCGGGGAGCTGTTTTTT. As protein: CASSERLAGVGELFF. Based on the CDR3 plus reference TRBV2 and TRBJ2-2, the full variable domain is EPEVTQTPSHQVTQMGQEVILRCVPISNHLYFYWYRQILGQKVEFLVSFYNNEISEKSEIFDDQFSVERPDGSNFTLKIRSTKLEDSAMYFCASSERLAGVGELFFGEGSRLTVL.

The chain couples TRBV30 to TRBJ1-1; unclear D gene. The germline gives CDR1 GTSNPN, CDR2 SVGIG (reference sequence). This CDR3 has 12 residues. The V and J ends lost 0 bases and 10 bases respectively, with 12 bases between them. CDR3 DNA: TGTGCCTGGAGTGTAAGTGAGTTTGGAGCTTTCTTT. Its translation: CAWSVSEFGAFF.

The rearrangement links TRBV9 to TRBJ2-5, with 9 bases that match TRBD1. Germline trimming cut 3 bases from V and 5 bases from J; bases unmatched to any gene: 5. Per germline, CDR1 SGDLS and CDR2 YYNGEE. The CDR3 covers 14 residues. CDR3 protein: CASSARTGVETQYF. In DNA, the CDR3 is TGTGCCAGCAGCGCACGGACAGGGGTCGAGACCCAGTACTTC.

This chain connects TRBV30 to TRBJ2-7; D remains ambiguous. This CDR3 comprises 12 residues. The V end was cut by 3 bases, the J end by 1 base, with 7 bases between. CDR1 is GTSNPN, CDR2 SVGIG, per germline (reference sequence). The CDR3 here is CAWSPLSYEQYF. The CDR3 DNA sequence: TGTGCCTGGAGCCCCCTGTCCTACGAGCAGTACTTC.

The chain couples TRBV14 to TRBJ2-1; 7 bases agree with TRBD2. The V gene's germline CDR1 is SGHDN and CDR2 FVKESK. V shed 3 bases, J shed 4 bases, and the junction held 12 bases outside the gene matches. CDR3 length: 17 amino acids. CDR3 nucleotides: TGTGCCAGCAGCCAGAAGACACTAGCGAGATCTTACAATGAGCAGTTCTTC. This gives the protein CASSQKTLARSYNEQFF.

The chain joins TRBV19 to TRBJ2-1; possibly TRBD2 for D (6 bases). The length of the CDR3 is 13 residues. Germline assignment: CDR1 LNHDA and CDR2 SQIVND (reference sequence). Trimming took 6 bases from V and 6 from J, leaving 12 bases between them. In nucleotides, the CDR3 is TGTGCCAGTAGCGGGAGTCTTTTCAATGAGCAGTTCTTC. It encodes CASSGSLFNEQFF.

Concerning this clone itself: One end of the junction does not line up with germline, which may come from a read error. This chain connects TRBV7-7 to TRBJ2-2; 9 bases map to TRBD2. The CDR3 loop spans 17 amino acids. Germline loops: CDR1 SSHAT, CDR2 FNYEAQ (reference sequence). The CDR3 region is CASSPGGVAGVTGELFF. The CDR3 DNA follows: TGTGCTAGCAGCCCCGGGGGGGTAGCGGGGGTCACCGGGGAGCTGTTTTTT.

This rearrangement joins TRBV6-6 to TRBJ2-7, with 7 bases identical to TRBD1. Germline CDR1 MNHNY, CDR2 SVGAGI (reference sequence). The J segment lost 4 bases and the V segment lost 6 bases, leaving 9 bases of the junction unmatched. This CDR3 comprises 14 residues. In DNA, the CDR3 is TGTGCCAGCAGCCCCGGGACAGACCAATACGAGCAGTACTTC. Residues: CASSPGTDQYEQYF.

The chain couples TRBV6-6 to TRBJ1-1, with 8 positions matching TRBD1. The CDR3 spans 15 residues. Per the germline V gene, CDR1 is MNHNY and CDR2 is SVGAGI (reference sequence). V gave up 5 bases and J gave up 1 base; unmatched junction bases: 6. The CDR3 DNA reads TGTGCCAGCAGTCAACTCAGGGGGCCGAACACTGAAGCTTTCTTT. Its protein product is CASSQLRGPNTEAFF.

The chain carries TRBV27 and TRBJ1-5, with 9 bases matching TRBD1. Germline V gives CDR1 MNHEY, CDR2 SMNVEV (reference sequence). The CDR3 extends over 15 amino acids. V lost 2 bases to trimming and J lost 3 bases; unmatched junction nucleotides: 2. Written as DNA, the CDR3 is TGTGCCAGCAGTTTAACAGGGGGCCCCAATCAGCCCCAGCATTTT. The encoded protein is CASSLTGGPNQPQHF.